The next 24 T cell receptor beta chains were all read from a single sample in a study of T cells after yellow fever vaccination. TCRdb redid the calling of the 5' RACE reads with MiXCR, one entry per CDR3 protein. This table has about 350,000 distinct CDR3 sequences, approximately 10% appearing once. This specimen consisted of PBMCs, obtained on the day of the first yellow fever vaccination. The receptors were gathered from a man aged 18 to 30 who received the YFV17D yellow fever vaccine.

This clonotype has more than one count but fewer than ten. V usage is TRBV7-3 and J usage is TRBJ1-6; perhaps TRBD1 as D (6 bases). This CDR3 is built from 13 residues. Trimming pared 6 bases from V and 10 bases from J, leaving 13 bases between. Germline-derived CDR1 and CDR2 are SGHTA and FQGTGA. The chain's CDR3 is CASSQGSNSPLHF. The CDR3 nucleotides read TGTGCCAGCAGTCAGGGGTCCAACTCACCCCTCCACTTT.

This clonotype was seen a few times. The CDR3 loop reads CASSVLDSFNSGYTF. In nucleotides, the CDR3 is TGTGCCAGCAGCGTTTTGGACAGCTTCAATTCCGGCTACACCTTC. The chain is built from TRBV9 and TRBJ1-2; possibly TRBD1 for D (6 bases). V was trimmed by 2 bases and J by 8 bases, leaving 19 bases between them. Per germline, CDR1 SGDLS and CDR2 YYNGEE. The CDR3 totals 15 residues. Supplemented by reference TRBV9 and TRBJ1-2, the full variable domain reads DSGVTQTPKHLITATGQRVTLRCSPRSGDLSVYWYQQSLDQGLQFLIQYYNGEERAKGNILERFSAQQFPDLHSELNLSSLELGDSALYFCASSVLDSFNSGYTFGSGTRLTVV.

The chain is built from TRBV27 and TRBJ1-2, with D hard to call. The CDR3 runs to 14 residues. V was trimmed by 6 bases and J by 0 bases, leaving 11 bases between them. The germline V gene has CDR1 MNHEY and CDR2 SMNVEV (reference sequence). The CDR3 spells CASRAAGSNYGYTF. The CDR3 DNA is TGTGCCAGCAGGGCGGCCGGGTCTAACTATGGCTACACCTTC.

This clonotype came up many times. The J gene is TRBJ2-7, the V gene TRBV6-5, with D unresolved. This CDR3 is 15 amino acids long. The germline gives CDR1 MNHEY, CDR2 SVGAGI. Trimming shortened V by 6 bases and J by 2 bases, and 17 bases separated the two germline ends. CDR3 nucleotide sequence: TGTGCCAGCAGACGAGCCTCGACACCGGCCTACGAGCAGTACGTC. Protein sequence: CASRRASTPAYEQYV.

This clonotype was picked up a small number of times. The chain joins TRBV5-6 to TRBJ1-6; possible D gene TRBD1, 6 bases. Germline-derived CDR1 and CDR2 are SGHDT and YYEEEE. V lost 2 bases and J lost 10, with 10 bases in between. The CDR3 has 13 amino acids. CDR3 region: CASSFGTWSPLHF. In DNA, the CDR3 is TGTGCCAGCAGCTTCGGGACATGGTCACCCCTCCACTTT.

This clonotype was picked up a small number of times. V is TRBV5-1 and J is TRBJ2-7; D not certain. Germline-derived CDR1 and CDR2 are SGHRS and YFSETQ. The V and J ends lost 3 bases and 1 base respectively, with 11 bases between them. The CDR3 loop spans 14 amino acids. CDR3 nucleotides: TGCGCCAGCAGCTATGAACCTGGGTCCTACGAGCAGTACTTC. As protein: CASSYEPGSYEQYF. The entire variable domain, with the rest obtained from reference TRBV5-1 and TRBJ2-7, is as follows: KAGVTQTPRYLIKTRGQQVTLSCSPISGHRSVSWYQQTPGQGLQFLFEYFSETQRNKGNFPGRFSGRQFSNSRSEMNVSTLELGDSALYLCASSYEPGSYEQYFGPGTRLTVT.

This clonotype was found many times. Here the CDR3 DNA reads TGTGCCATCAGTGGGGTTGGTAGCGGCGAGCAGTACTTC. Translation: CAISGVGSGEQYF. The rearrangement links TRBV10-3 to TRBJ2-7; weak D call: TRBD2 (6 bases). CDR1 and CDR2 (germline): ENHRY, SYGVKD. The CDR3 loop spans 13 amino acids. The V gene lost 4 bases and the J gene lost 6 bases, with 13 bases spanning the gap.

This clonotype occurred many times. As DNA, the CDR3 is TGTGCCAGCAGCTTAGACGCAGATACGCAGTATTTT. Its protein product is CASSLDADTQYF. V gene TRBV13 combines with J gene TRBJ2-3; D remains ambiguous. Trimming stripped 1 base from V and 4 bases from J, with 3 bases between. The germline V gene has CDR1 PRHDT and CDR2 FYEKMQ (reference sequence). The CDR3 spans 12 residues.

The CDR3 sequence: CASSFGQGGQETQYF. For the CDR3, the DNA is TGTGCCAGCAGCTTCGGACAGGGAGGTCAAGAGACCCAGTACTTC. J is TRBJ2-5 and V is TRBV7-9; 8 bases match TRBD1. V was pared by 3 bases and J by 2 bases, with 5 bases of the junction left unmatched. CDR3 length: 15 residues. Germline V gene sequence: CDR1 SEHNR, CDR2 FQNEAQ (reference sequence).

This clonotype was seen repeatedly, ten times or more. V and J are TRBV5-1 and TRBJ2-3; D possibly corresponds to TRBD2 (6 bases). Germline-derived CDR1 and CDR2 are SGHRS and YFSETQ. The CDR3 is 16 amino acids. The ends were cut back, 2 bases at V and 0 bases at J, with 13 bases in the middle. CDR3 DNA sequence: TGCGCCAGCAGCTTACCGGGAGCGTCTAGCACAGATACGCAGTATTTT. It yields the protein CASSLPGASSTDTQYF.

This clonotype was detected a few times. V is TRBV29-1 and J is TRBJ2-5; the D call may be TRBD1 or TRBD2 (5 bases each). Germline V lookup: CDR1 SQVTM, CDR2 ANQGSEA. V was shortened by 7 bases and J by 5 bases, with 14 bases between the two germline ends. There are 12 residues in the CDR3. CDR3 DNA: TGCAGCGGTCTGACGGGGACGGAGACCCAGTACTTC. Amino acid sequence: CSGLTGTETQYF.

To note about this clonotype: One end of the junction fails to match germline, which may point to a read error. The chain is built from TRBV7-9 and TRBJ1-1, with 7 bases identical to TRBD1. Germline-derived CDR1 and CDR2 are SEHNR and FQNEAQ (reference sequence). The CDR3 is 15 residues long. The CDR3 is CASSVSTGVKTEAFF. In DNA, the CDR3 is TGTGCCAGCAGCGTTTCAACAGGGGTGAAGACTGAAGCTTTCTTT.

This clonotype was picked up a small number of times. V usage is TRBV2 and J usage is TRBJ1-1, with D perhaps matching TRBD1 (6 bases). The germline CDR1 and CDR2 sequences are SNHLY and FYNNEI. V lost 7 bases, J lost 5 bases, and 17 bases lay in between. The CDR3 is 14 amino acids. In DNA, the CDR3 is TGTGCCAGCATCTCCCCCAGGGGAGGGACTGAAGCTTTCTTT. Translated, it gives CASISPRGGTEAFF.

This clonotype was seen ten or more times. V is TRBV7-9 and J is TRBJ1-1, with D hard to call. The CDR3 length is 11 residues. The V gene lost 3 bases and the J gene lost 10 bases, with 9 bases spanning the gap. Germline V CDR1 and CDR2: SEHNR, FQNEAQ (reference sequence). CDR3 loop: CASSFDIGAFF. CDR3 bases: TGTGCCAGCAGCTTCGACATTGGAGCTTTCTTT. Full variable domain (missing parts from reference TRBV7-9 and TRBJ1-1): DTGVSQNPRHKITKRGQNVTFRCDPISEHNRLYWYRQTLGQGPEFLTYFQNEAQLEKSRLLSDRFSAERPKGSFSTLEIQRTEQGDSAMYLCASSFDIGAFFGQGTRLTVV.

This rearrangement joins TRBV6-2 or TRBV6-3 to TRBJ2-5; D might be TRBD1 or TRBD2, each matching 5 bases. The CDR3 contains 16 residues. Germline V gene data show CDR1 as MNHEY and CDR2 as SVGEGT. With 4 bases removed from V and 3 bases from J, the gap between germline ends came to 18 bases. The CDR3 DNA follows: TGTGCCAGCAGTTTGGGGATTGGCAGGGACGAAGAGACCCAGTACTTC. Residues: CASSLGIGRDEETQYF.

This clonotype occurred a few times. The chain has TRBV29-1 and TRBJ1-1; 7 bases align to TRBD1. With 5 bases clipped from V and 1 base from J, the junction kept 4 bases outside the gene matches. The CDR3 covers 13 residues. CDR1 is SQVTM, CDR2 ANQGSEA, per germline. The CDR3 here is CSVKGQTNTEAFF. The CDR3 DNA reads TGCAGCGTTAAGGGACAGACGAACACTGAAGCTTTCTTT.

This clonotype showed up many times. J is TRBJ2-5 and V is TRBV6-5; perhaps TRBD1 as D (7 bases). Germline CDR1 MNHEY, CDR2 SVGAGI. The CDR3 sequence is 17 residues long. V was pared by 0 bases and J by 3 bases, with 17 bases between. The CDR3 nucleotides are TGTGCCAGCAGTTACTCAAACCCAGGGGGAGGTAAAGAGACCCAGTACTTC. It specifies CASSYSNPGGGKETQYF.

This clonotype was counted a few times. The J gene is TRBJ2-5, the V gene TRBV7-2; 7 bases line up with TRBD1. Losses at the gene ends were 4 bases for V and 0 bases for J; bases not matched to a gene: 8. The CDR3 consists of 16 residues. Germline CDR1 SGHTA, CDR2 FQGNSA. DNA of the CDR3: TGTGCCAGCAGCTCAGACAGGGTGTGGTACCAAGAGACCCAGTACTTC. Translation gives CASSSDRVWYQETQYF.

This sequence joins TRBV6-2 or TRBV6-3 and TRBJ2-3; 13 bases match TRBD2. Looked up from germline, CDR1 is MNHEY and CDR2 is SVGEGT. V gave up 5 bases and J gave up 5 bases; unmatched junction bases: 10. The CDR3 is made up of 17 amino acids. CDR3 sequence (DNA): TGTGCCAGCAGTGAGGACTGGGGACTAGCGGGGATAGATACGCAGTATTTT. Its translation is CASSEDWGLAGIDTQYF.

The table lists this clonotype with a few counts. This sequence joins TRBV7-2 and TRBJ1-6; D is undetermined. Trimming took 0 bases from V and 10 from J, leaving 4 bases between them. Per the germline V gene, CDR1 is SGHTA and CDR2 is FQGNSA. The CDR3 is made up of 12 amino acids. Here the CDR3 DNA reads TGTGCCAGCAGCTTAGCTCCCTCACCCCTCCACTTT. Translation: CASSLAPSPLHF.

This clonotype was observed a few times. This rearrangement joins TRBV5-1 to TRBJ2-1, with 7 bases identical to TRBD1. This CDR3 has 17 residues. Germline values: CDR1 SGHRS, CDR2 YFSETQ. V lost 0 bases and J lost 1; bases outside the gene matches: 7. Here the CDR3 DNA reads TGCGCCAGCAGCTTGGCCCCGGGACAGATGTCCTACAATGAGCAGTTCTTC. Its translation is CASSLAPGQMSYNEQFF.

This clonotype was recorded a few times. The chain has TRBV7-6 and TRBJ2-1; 12 bases are shared with TRBD1. The CDR3 spans 16 residues. Germline loops: CDR1 SGHVS, CDR2 FNYEAQ. V shed 5 bases, J shed 7 bases, and the junction held 9 bases outside the gene matches. The CDR3 nucleotides read TGTGCCAGCAGCCTAGTGGGGACAGGGGGCTGGAATGAGCAGTTCTTC. Its protein product is CASSLVGTGGWNEQFF.

This chain uses TRBV5-1 with TRBJ2-1, with 14 bases fitting TRBD2. This CDR3 spans 17 amino acids. Germline-derived CDR1 and CDR2 are SGHRS and YFSETQ. The J segment lost 6 bases and the V segment lost 4 bases, leaving 9 bases of the junction unmatched. CDR3 in amino acids: CASSVGGLAGGFNEQFF. The CDR3 coding sequence is TGCGCCAGCAGCGTGGGTGGACTAGCGGGGGGCTTCAATGAGCAGTTCTTC.

This chain connects TRBV7-2 to TRBJ2-3; TRBD2 matches at 8 bases. Germline assignment: CDR1 SGHTA and CDR2 FQGNSA. V lost 2 bases and J lost 2; bases outside the gene matches: 6. The CDR3 totals 16 residues. The CDR3 DNA reads as TGTGCCAGCAGCTTAAACGGGGGGGTGGACACAGATACGCAGTATTTT. This sequence encodes CASSLNGGVDTDTQYF.